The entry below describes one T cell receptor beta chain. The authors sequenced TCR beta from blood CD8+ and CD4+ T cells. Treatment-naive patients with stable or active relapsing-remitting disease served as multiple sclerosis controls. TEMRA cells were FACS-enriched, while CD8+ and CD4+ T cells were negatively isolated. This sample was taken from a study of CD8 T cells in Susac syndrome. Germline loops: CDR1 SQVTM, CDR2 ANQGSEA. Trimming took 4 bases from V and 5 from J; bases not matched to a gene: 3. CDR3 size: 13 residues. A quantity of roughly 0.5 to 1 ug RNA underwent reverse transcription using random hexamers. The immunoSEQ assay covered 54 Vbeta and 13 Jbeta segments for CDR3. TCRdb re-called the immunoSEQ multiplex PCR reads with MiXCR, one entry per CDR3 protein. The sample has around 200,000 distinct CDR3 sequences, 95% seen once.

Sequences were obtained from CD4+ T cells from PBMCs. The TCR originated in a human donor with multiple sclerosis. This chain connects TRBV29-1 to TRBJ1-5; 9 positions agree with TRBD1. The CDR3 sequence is CSVGQGGDQPQHF. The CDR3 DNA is TGCAGCGTTGGACAGGGGGGAGATCAGCCCCAGCATTTT.